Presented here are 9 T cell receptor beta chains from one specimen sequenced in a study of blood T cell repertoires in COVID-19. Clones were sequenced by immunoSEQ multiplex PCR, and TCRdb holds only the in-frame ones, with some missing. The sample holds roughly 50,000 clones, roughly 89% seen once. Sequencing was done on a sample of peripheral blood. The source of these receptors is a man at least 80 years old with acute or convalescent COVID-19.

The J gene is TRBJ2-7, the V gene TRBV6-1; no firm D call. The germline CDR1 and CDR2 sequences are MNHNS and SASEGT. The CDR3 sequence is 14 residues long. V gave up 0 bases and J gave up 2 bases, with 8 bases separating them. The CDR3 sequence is CASSEAGLPYEQYF. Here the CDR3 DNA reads TGTGCCAGCAGTGAAGCTGGCCTCCCCTACGAGCAGTACTTC.

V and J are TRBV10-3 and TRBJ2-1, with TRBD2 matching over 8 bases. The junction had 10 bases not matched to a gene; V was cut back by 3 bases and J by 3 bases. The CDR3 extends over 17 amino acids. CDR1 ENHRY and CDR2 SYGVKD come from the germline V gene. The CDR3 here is CAISDSLLAGGYNEQFF. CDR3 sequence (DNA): TGTGCCATCAGTGACTCCCTTTTGGCGGGGGGCTACAATGAGCAGTTCTTC.

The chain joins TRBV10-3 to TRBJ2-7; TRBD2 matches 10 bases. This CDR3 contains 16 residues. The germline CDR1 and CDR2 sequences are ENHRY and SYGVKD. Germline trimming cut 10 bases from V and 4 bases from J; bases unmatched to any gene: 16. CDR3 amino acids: CATGTSELGAYYEQYF. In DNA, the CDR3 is TGTGCCACTGGGACTAGCGAGTTGGGAGCTTATTACGAGCAGTACTTC.

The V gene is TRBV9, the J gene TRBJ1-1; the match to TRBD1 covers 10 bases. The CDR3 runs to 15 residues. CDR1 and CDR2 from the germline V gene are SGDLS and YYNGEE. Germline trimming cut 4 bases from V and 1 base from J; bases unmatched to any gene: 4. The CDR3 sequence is CASSFDRGPNTEAFF. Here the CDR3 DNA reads TGTGCCAGCAGCTTCGACAGGGGGCCGAACACTGAAGCTTTCTTT.

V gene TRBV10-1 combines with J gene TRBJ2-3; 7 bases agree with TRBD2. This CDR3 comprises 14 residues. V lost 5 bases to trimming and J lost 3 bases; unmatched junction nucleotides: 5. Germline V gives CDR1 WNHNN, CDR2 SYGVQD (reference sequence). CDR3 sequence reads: CASSKGLVTDTQYF. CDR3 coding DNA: TGCGCCAGCAGTAAAGGACTAGTGACAGATACGCAGTATTTT.

CDR3 coding DNA: TGTGCCAGCTCACCGTGGGTTGGGCCGACCTACGAGCAGTACTTC. Its translation is CASSPWVGPTYEQYF. The V gene is TRBV18, the J gene TRBJ2-7; D remains unclear. Per germline, CDR1 KGHSH and CDR2 LQKENI. CDR3 length: 15 amino acids. Trimming removed 3 bases at V and 2 bases at J, with 14 bases between.

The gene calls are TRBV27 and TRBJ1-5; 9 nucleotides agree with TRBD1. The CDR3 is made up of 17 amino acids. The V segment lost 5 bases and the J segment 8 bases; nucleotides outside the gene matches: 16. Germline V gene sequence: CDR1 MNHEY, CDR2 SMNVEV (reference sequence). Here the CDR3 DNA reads TGTGCCAGCAGTCCCCACCGGGGACAGGGCCCCGATGAGCCCCAGCATTTT. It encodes CASSPHRGQGPDEPQHF.

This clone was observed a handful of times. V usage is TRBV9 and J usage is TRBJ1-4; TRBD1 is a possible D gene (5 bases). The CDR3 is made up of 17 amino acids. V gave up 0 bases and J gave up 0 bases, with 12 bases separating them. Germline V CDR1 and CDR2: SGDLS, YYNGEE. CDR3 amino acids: CASSVGGREATNEKLFF. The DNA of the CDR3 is TGTGCCAGCAGCGTAGGGGGCAGGGAAGCAACTAATGAAAAACTGTTTTTT.

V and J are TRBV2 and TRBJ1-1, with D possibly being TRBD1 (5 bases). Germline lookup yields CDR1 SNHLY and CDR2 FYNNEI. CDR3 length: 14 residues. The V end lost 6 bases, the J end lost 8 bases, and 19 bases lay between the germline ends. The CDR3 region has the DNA TGTGCCAGCAGGGGGAAGCCCTGGGGGGAAGAAGCTTTCTTT. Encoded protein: CASRGKPWGEEAFF.